Listed below are T cell receptor beta chains from one sample, sequenced in a study of blood T cell repertoires in COVID-19. Here immunoSEQ multiplex PCR was the method, and the copy in TCRdb shows in-frame clones only, minus some. The table records about 18,000 clones, approximately 86% of them present only once. What was sequenced was peripheral blood. The receptor source for this set is a human donor in a cohort sampled during active COVID-19. The donor label of this sample is uncertain. Both conserved end residues are part of each CDR3. Each record gives: J gene, clone size, V gene, D gene, CDR3 DNA, CDR3 protein. D genes are given only for firm matches. Rows may omit the clone size; those that give it use once, few, many or a size class.

>TRBJ2-2|.|TRBV15|.
TGTGCCACCAGCAGAGATCAGGGTCCCGGGGAGCTGTTTTTT
CATSRDQGPGELFF
>TRBJ2-1|.|TRBV11-2|.
TGTGCCAGCAGCTTAGTTGCCGGTCTCTACAATGAGCAGTTCTTC
CASSLVAGLYNEQFF
>TRBJ1-4|.|TRBV28|TRBD1
TGTGCCAGCAGTACGTCCGGGACAGAACGTGAAAAACTGTTTTTT
CASSTSGTEREKLFF
>TRBJ1-2|.|TRBV28|.
TGTGCCAGCAGGGACTACGAGGGAGGGTTTTATGGCTACACCTTC
CASRDYEGGFYGYTF
>TRBJ1-1|.|TRBV5-1|.
TGCGCCAGCAGCATATCCAGATCTGAAGCTTTCTTT
CASSISRSEAFF
>TRBJ2-7|.|TRBV11-3|TRBD2
TGTGCCAGCAGCACTTGGCCTAGCGGAGCCTACGAGCAGTACTTC
CASSTWPSGAYEQYF
>TRBJ2-5|.|TRBV24-1|.
TGTGCCACCAGTGCTCCGGGACCCAGGGGCCAAGAGACCCAGTACTTC
CATSAPGPRGQETQYF
>TRBJ2-5|once|TRBV5-4|.
TGTGCCAGCAGCCGGGACAAGATAGAGACCCAGTACTTC
CASSRDKIETQYF
>TRBJ1-6|.|TRBV28|.
TGTGCCAGCACCCATGAAAGTTCCTCAGGTTCACCCCTCCACTTT
CASTHESSSGSPLHF
>TRBJ2-1|.|TRBV7-9|TRBD1
TGTGCCAGCAGCTTAGAGGGGACAGACTGGAGCTACAATGAGCAGTTCTTC
CASSLEGTDWSYNEQFF
>TRBJ1-4|.|TRBV7-6|.
TGTGCCAGCAGCTTAGTCTCAGGCGGGGGACGTGAAAAACTGTTTTTT
CASSLVSGGGREKLFF
>TRBJ1-3|once|TRBV30|.
TGTGCCTGGGCCGTCTCTGGAAACACCATATATTTT
CAWAVSGNTIYF
>TRBJ2-3|.|TRBV7-9|.
TGTGCCAGCAGCTTTGGGGCCCAAGGAGATACGCAGTATTTT
CASSFGAQGDTQYF
>TRBJ1-3|.|TRBV3-1/TRBV3-2|.
TGTGCCAGCAGCCACGAGGTGTTAGGAAACACCATATATTTT
CASSHEVLGNTIYF
>TRBJ2-3|few|TRBV7-9|TRBD2
TGTGCCAGCAGCCCCGGACTAGCGGTGACAGATACGCAGTATTTT
CASSPGLAVTDTQYF
>TRBJ2-6|.|TRBV4-1|.
TGCGCCAGCAGCCAAATACTGACAGCGGCCAACGTCCTGACTTTC
CASSQILTAANVLTF
>TRBJ2-5|.|TRBV5-1|TRBD1
TGCGCCAGCAGCTTGGCCAAGGGACAGGGGGAGAAGACCCAGTACTTC
CASSLAKGQGEKTQYF
>TRBJ2-3|.|TRBV5-4|.
TGTGCCAGCAGCTTGCTGCGGGACCCCCCCCATACGCAGTATTTT
CASSLLRDPPHTQYF
>TRBJ1-2|.|TRBV3-1/TRBV3-2|TRBD1
TGTGCCAGCAGCCACCTCGGGACAGGGGAAGGCTACACCTTC
CASSHLGTGEGYTF
>TRBJ2-7|.|TRBV28|.
TGTGCCAGCAGTCAGGGGAGTAACATCTACGAGCAGTACTTC
CASSQGSNIYEQYF
>TRBJ2-3|.|TRBV7-9|.
TGTGCCAGCAGTCGAAGAGGCGGGCTTAGCACAGATACGCAGTATTTT
CASSRRGGLSTDTQYF
>TRBJ1-5|.|TRBV28|.
TGTGCCAGCACTCGAGGGCAGGGCAATCAGCCCCAGCATTTT
CASTRGQGNQPQHF
>TRBJ1-1|.|TRBV29-1|.
TGCAGCGTTGGCTTCCCTCTTGGGGGGGAGATTAACACTGAAGCTTTCTTT
CSVGFPLGGEINTEAFF
>TRBJ2-7|.|TRBV5-1|TRBD1
TGCGCCAGCAGCTTGGTTGACAGGGGTGGGGAGCAGTACTTC
CASSLVDRGGEQYF
>TRBJ2-7|.|TRBV7-9|TRBD1
TGTGCCAGCGGCCAGGGGGACGAGCAGTACTTC
CASGQGDEQYF
>TRBJ2-5|.|TRBV11-2|.
TGTGCCAGCAGCGGAGGAGGGACAGTCCAAGAGACCCAGTACTTC
CASSGGGTVQETQYF
>TRBJ1-1|.|TRBV18|.
TGTGCCAGCTCACCATCCTTGACAGGCATTCCGAACACTGAAGCTTTCTTT
CASSPSLTGIPNTEAFF
>TRBJ2-2|.|TRBV10-1|.
TGCGCCAGCAGTGCCCAGGCGAACACCGGGGAGCTGTTTTTT
CASSAQANTGELFF
>TRBJ2-7|once|TRBV6-5|TRBD2
TGTGCCAGCAGTTTCGGACTAGCGGGGACCTACGAGCAGTACTTC
CASSFGLAGTYEQYF
>TRBJ2-5|.|TRBV4-2|.
TGTGCCAGCAGCCAAGATCCCCACAGGTTCGGGACCCAGTACTTC
CASSQDPHRFGTQYF
>TRBJ2-3|few|TRBV10-3|TRBD1
TGTGCCATCAGTCTAGGGACAGGGGACACAGATACGCAGTATTTT
CAISLGTGDTDTQYF
>TRBJ2-3|.|TRBV30|TRBD2
TGTGCCTGGACCCCGAAAACTAGCGACTTCACAGATACGCAGTATTTT
CAWTPKTSDFTDTQYF
>TRBJ1-2|.|TRBV6-5|TRBD1
TGTGCCAGCAGCCCGGGACAGGGTGACTATGGCTACACCTTC
CASSPGQGDYGYTF
>TRBJ1-1|.|TRBV21-1|.
TGTGCCAGCAGCAAGGGACAGCCTGAAGCTTTCTTT
CASSKGQPEAFF
>TRBJ1-1|.|TRBV12-3/TRBV12-4|.
TGTGCCAGCAGCTTCCAGGTATGGACTGAAGCTTTCTTT
CASSFQVWTEAFF
>TRBJ2-5|.|TRBV23-1|.
TGCGCCAGCAGTCAATTGGTCCTACGACAGTTTGGAGAGACCCAGTACTTC
CASSQLVLRQFGETQYF
>TRBJ2-5|.|TRBV20-1|TRBD2
TGCAGTGCTAGTGGCATTGGCGGGAGACATAAAGAGACCCAGTACTTC
CSASGIGGRHKETQYF
>TRBJ2-3|.|TRBV6-5|.
TGTGCCAGCACAGGGCAGCCCACAGATACGCAGTATTTT
CASTGQPTDTQYF
>TRBJ2-1|.|TRBV5-1|.
TGCGCCAGCAGCCCGGGACACTACTCCTACAATGAGCAGTTCTTC
CASSPGHYSYNEQFF
>TRBJ2-7|.|TRBV7-9|TRBD1
TGTGCCAGCAGCTCTGGACAGGGTGCCTACGAGCAGTACTTC
CASSSGQGAYEQYF
>TRBJ2-3|.|TRBV12-3/TRBV12-4|.
TGTGCCAGCAGTCCAGCAGATACGCAGTATTTT
CASSPADTQYF
>TRBJ2-5|.|TRBV18|.
TGTGCCAGCTCACCACGGAGGGACCAAGAGACCCAGTACTTC
CASSPRRDQETQYF
>TRBJ2-1|.|TRBV30|TRBD2
TGTGCCTGGAGTGTACGGAGACTAGCTGGCAATGAGCAGTTCTTC
CAWSVRRLAGNEQFF
>TRBJ2-7|.|TRBV5-6|.
TGTGCCAGCAGCTTGGATACAGGGTTGGGCGAGCAGTACTTC
CASSLDTGLGEQYF
>TRBJ2-1|once|TRBV7-9|.
TGTGCCAGCAGCCCCCGGGGGGCGGGAACCTACAATGAGCAGTTCTTC
CASSPRGAGTYNEQFF
>TRBJ1-2|.|TRBV6-5|TRBD1
TGTGCCAGCAGGAGGACAGGGAGAAACTATGGCTACACCTTC
CASRRTGRNYGYTF
>TRBJ2-2|once|TRBV5-1|.
TGCGCCAGCAGCTCGGGCCCCCCGACAGGACCTTCGAACACCGGGGAGCTGTTTTTT
CASSSGPPTGPSNTGELFF